A single T cell receptor beta chain is shown here with its context. Its antigen remains unidentified. Base qualities are not at hand, and no much larger clone is one base apart. Using the deep immunoSEQ assay, multiplex PCR amplified TCR CDR3 regions from genomic DNA. Extracted genomic DNA from each cell subset was distributed evenly across all wells of several immunoSEQ 96-well plates, and each plate was treated as a replicate. Each replicate PCR for sorted subsets received 200 ng genomic DNA, equal to tens of thousands of T cell genomes. Purified libraries were measured with a Qubit 3.0 fluorometer, size-checked on a Bioanalyzer 2100, and measured again with the KAPA Library Quantification kit. Every immunoSEQ 96-well plate was sequenced on a dedicated single-read 150-cycle Illumina NextSeq 550 flow cell. In the paper's pipeline: Because only junctional sequences without quality scores were contained in the immunoSEQ output, filtering matching that applied to full-length reads could not be performed. To assign V/J genes and CDR3, sequences were annotated against IMGT germline references using PyIR, a Python wrapper for IgBLAST v1.9. Reads with weak V/J assignments (E-value above 1e-6), missing CDR3, stop codons, out-of-frame junctions, or ambiguous translated residues were removed. V3J clonotypes were defined as sequences sharing an identical inferred V gene, J gene, and CDR3 amino acid sequence. The percentage overlap between two repertoires was calculated by dividing the number of shared unique clonotypes by the size of the smaller repertoire. RTK rarefaction, the Chao1 estimator, and Recon v2.1 estimates of unobserved clonotypes were used to assess repertoire richness. For all TCRbeta clonotypes obtained by the gDNA method from several donors, generation probabilities were computed with OLGA. TCRdb provides this immuneACCESS table in a form limited to in-frame rearrangements. Some clones are lacking; in checked studies, under half of them reflect an unresolved V gene, and why the rest are absent is not known. That table furnishes V, J and clone size, whereas the DNA furnished D and trimming. The sample yields over a million clones; 98% were counted once. About 0.45% of the sample comes from the top ten.

The sample is drawn from a study of shared clonotypes between healthy human individuals (dated by TCRdb to about 2020). As for the study more broadly: Three men and two women, aged 18 to 49 years, made up the cohort. Per donor, three plates each were used for CD4 naive and CD4 memory, two for CD8 naive, and one for CD8 memory. To increase sequencing depth and limit assay-specific biases, different laboratories used diverse techniques to prepare libraries and sequence TCR repertoires. Between about 0.85 and 9.5 billion PBMCs per donor were obtained by leukapheresis. To estimate repertoire size and how much clonotype sharing occurs between individuals, the study deeply sequenced the blood TCR repertoires of several healthy adults.

Donors were healthy HIV-negative adults with no recently reported acute infections or vaccinations. Only Caucasian adults living in Nashville, Tennessee, USA were represented among the donors. CD4+ T cells were enriched by magnetic negative selection; naive cells were then positively selected on CD45RA, and the negative fraction formed the memory subset. Blood was collected by leukapheresis, and PBMCs were isolated by Ficoll-Histopaque density gradient centrifugation and then cryopreserved in liquid nitrogen vapor phase. Analytical flow cytometry was used to check the purity and quantity of each magnetically sorted T cell population. Genomic DNA was isolated from each sorted fraction and quantified by UV absorbance on a Nanodrop 2000c. Study-level results and caveats: Sharing across a few donors was observed for 4.5% to 6.5% of naive CD4, 3% to 3.5% of naive CD8, 2.3% of memory CD4, and roughly 0.4% of memory CD8 clonotypes. Because the study included a small number of donors, the genetic and exposure-history diversity represented was limited. Compared with non-shared clonotypes, the clonotypes found in all four sorted-subset donors had higher generation probabilities. Even with the large sequencing depth, rarefaction of the sorted-subset datasets indicated that sequencing was incomplete. Pairwise subsampling led to the expectation that sequencing depth would affect the degree of clonotype sharing among donors. Sampling was restricted to blood, and TCR repertoires in tissues likely differ from the TCR repertoires found in blood. Naive subsets generally had larger estimated clonotype richness than memory subsets did.

The CDR3 sequence holds 17 residues, the cysteine and phenylalanine included. CDR3 DNA only is kept here, 51 bases in frame from base 1. Via the germline V gene, CDR1 is SGHRS and CDR2 YFSETQ. Germline trimming amounts to 4 bases on V and 5 bases on J, with 17 as the count of junction bases outside the gene matches. The chain uses TRBV5-1 and TRBJ1-1; 7 bases in the middle match TRBD1. This TCR was sampled from a man aged 25-45 years in good health. Sequences were obtained from naive CD4+ T cells sorted from blood. The sample's cell subset or site label, decoded: CD45RA+ positively selected. The bases are TGCGCCAGCAGCATTCACCGGGACAGCCAGGATGGGACTGAAGCTTTCTTT. Its translation reads: CASSIHRDSQDGTEAFF.